This T cell receptor beta chain was identified in a study of blood T cell repertoires in COVID-19. Germline V CDR1 and CDR2: KGHDR, SFDVKD. Trimming took 5 bases from V and 8 from J; bases not matched to a gene: 12. The CDR3 loop spans 15 amino acids. Measured with immunoSEQ multiplex PCR; TCRdb has only the in-frame clones, and not every one. There are a few hundred thousand clones in the sample; approximately 90% occur only once, and over 9.5% lies in the top ten. Sequences were obtained from peripheral blood. This sequence joins TRBV24-1 and TRBJ1-2, with TRBD1 matching 8 bases. This sequence was found in a woman in her late teens or twenties who had recovered from COVID-19. The CDR3 loop reads CATSGPGTGSLGYTF. In nucleotides, the CDR3 is TGTGCCACCAGTGGACCCGGGACAGGCAGTCTCGGCTACACCTTC.